This T cell receptor beta chain was found in a study of shared clonotypes between healthy human individuals. CD45RO negativity and positive selection for CCR7 defined naive CD8 cells, a population that excluded terminally differentiated effector memory CD45RA+ cells. Trimming removed 0 bases at V and 3 bases at J, with 8 bases between. The CDR3 has 14 residues. Germline assignment: CDR1 MNHEY and CDR2 SVGAGI. Turning to this clone: The antigen is undetermined. Other DNA sequences in this sample translate to the same CDR3.

The data were produced by immunoSEQ multiplex PCR, yet TCRdb's version contains in-frame clones alone and is incomplete. The sample lists about 1,800,000 clones; less than 95% were seen once. Study findings and constraints: Despite large depth, sorted-subset datasets appeared incompletely sequenced. Four donors shared about 4.5% of their naive CD4 clonotypes.

The receptor's source is a man between 18 and 35 years old in good health. The sequenced sample consisted of naive CD8+ T cells sorted from blood. This chain connects TRBV6-5 to TRBJ1-2, with D uncertain. CDR3 protein: CASSYSEGYYGYTF. Here the CDR3 DNA reads TGTGCCAGCAGTTACTCAGAGGGCTACTATGGCTACACCTTC.